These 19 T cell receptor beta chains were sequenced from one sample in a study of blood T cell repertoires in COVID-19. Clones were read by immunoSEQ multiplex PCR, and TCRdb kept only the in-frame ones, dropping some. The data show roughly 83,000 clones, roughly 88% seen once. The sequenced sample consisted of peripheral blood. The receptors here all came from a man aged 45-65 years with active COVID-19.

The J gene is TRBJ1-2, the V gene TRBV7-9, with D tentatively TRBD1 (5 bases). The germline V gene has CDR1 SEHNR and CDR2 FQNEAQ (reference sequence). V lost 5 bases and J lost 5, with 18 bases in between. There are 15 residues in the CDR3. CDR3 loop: CASSQGLRQGYGYTF. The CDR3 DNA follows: TGTGCCAGCAGCCAAGGGCTGCGGCAGGGATATGGCTACACCTTC.

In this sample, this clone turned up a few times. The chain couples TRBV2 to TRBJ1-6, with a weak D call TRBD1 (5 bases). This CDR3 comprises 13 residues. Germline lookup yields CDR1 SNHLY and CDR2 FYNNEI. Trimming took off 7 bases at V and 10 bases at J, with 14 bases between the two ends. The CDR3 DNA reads TGTGCCAGCACTTATTCAGGGCGGTCACCCCTCCACTTT. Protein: CASTYSGRSPLHF.

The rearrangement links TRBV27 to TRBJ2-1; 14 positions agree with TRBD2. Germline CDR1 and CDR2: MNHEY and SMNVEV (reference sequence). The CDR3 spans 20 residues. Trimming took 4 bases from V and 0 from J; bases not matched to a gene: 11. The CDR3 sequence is CASSSPSRTSGGYSYNEQFF. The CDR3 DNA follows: TGTGCCAGCAGTTCGCCCTCCCGGACTAGCGGGGGGTACTCCTACAATGAGCAGTTCTTC.

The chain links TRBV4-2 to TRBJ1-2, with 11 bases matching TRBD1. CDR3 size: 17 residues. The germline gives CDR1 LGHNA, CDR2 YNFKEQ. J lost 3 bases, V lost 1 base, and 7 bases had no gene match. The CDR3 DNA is TGTGCCAGCAGCCAAGTGGACAGGGGGCCGGGGGACTATGGCTACACCTTC. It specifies CASSQVDRGPGDYGYTF.

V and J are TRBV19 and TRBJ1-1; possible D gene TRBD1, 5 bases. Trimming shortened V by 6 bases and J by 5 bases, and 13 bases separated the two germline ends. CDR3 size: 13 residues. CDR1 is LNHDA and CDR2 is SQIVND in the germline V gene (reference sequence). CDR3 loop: CASSSERGTEAFF. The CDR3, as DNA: TGTGCCAGTAGCTCCGAAAGGGGAACTGAAGCTTTCTTT.

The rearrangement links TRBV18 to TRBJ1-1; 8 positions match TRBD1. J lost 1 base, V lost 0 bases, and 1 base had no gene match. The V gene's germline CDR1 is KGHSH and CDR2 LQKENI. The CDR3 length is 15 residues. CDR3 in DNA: TGTGCCAGCTCACCACCGGGACAGGCGAACACTGAAGCTTTCTTT. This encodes CASSPPGQANTEAFF.

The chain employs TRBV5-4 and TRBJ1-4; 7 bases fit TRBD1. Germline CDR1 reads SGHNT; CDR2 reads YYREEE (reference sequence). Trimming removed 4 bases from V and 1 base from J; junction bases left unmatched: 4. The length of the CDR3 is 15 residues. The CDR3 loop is CASSLRQGTNEKLFF. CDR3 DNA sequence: TGTGCCAGCAGCCTTCGACAGGGAACTAATGAAAAACTGTTTTTT.

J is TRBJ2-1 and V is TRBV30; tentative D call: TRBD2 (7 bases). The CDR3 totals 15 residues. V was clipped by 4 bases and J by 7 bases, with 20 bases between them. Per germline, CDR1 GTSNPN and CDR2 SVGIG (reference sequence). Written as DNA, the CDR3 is TGTGCCTGGAAATCCCGGGGGGCAGTTTTTAATGAGCAGTTCTTC. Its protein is CAWKSRGAVFNEQFF.

Written as DNA, the CDR3 is TGTGCCAGCAGCCAAGGAGGGAGGCTAGCCTACGAGCAGTACTTC. This gives the protein CASSQGGRLAYEQYF. The chain is built from TRBV3-1 (or the pseudogene TRBV3-2) and TRBJ2-7; possibly TRBD2 for D (6 bases). The CDR3 runs 15 residues. Germline V lookup: CDR1 LGHDT, CDR2 YNNKEL (reference sequence). V was clipped by 1 base and J by 2 bases, with 12 bases between them.

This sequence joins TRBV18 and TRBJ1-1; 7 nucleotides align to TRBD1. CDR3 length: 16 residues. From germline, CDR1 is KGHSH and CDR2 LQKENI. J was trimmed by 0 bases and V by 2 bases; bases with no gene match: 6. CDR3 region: CASSPFTGEMNTEAFF. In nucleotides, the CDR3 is TGTGCCAGCTCACCATTTACAGGGGAAATGAACACTGAAGCTTTCTTT.

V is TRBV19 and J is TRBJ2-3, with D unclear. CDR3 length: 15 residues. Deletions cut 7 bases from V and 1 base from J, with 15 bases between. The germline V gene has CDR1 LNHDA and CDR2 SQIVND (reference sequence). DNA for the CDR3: TGTGCCAGTACCCAACCCCCTGCGGGCACAGATACGCAGTATTTT. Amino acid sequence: CASTQPPAGTDTQYF. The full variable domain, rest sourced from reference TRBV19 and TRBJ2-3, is DGGITQSPKYLFRKEGQNVTLSCEQNLNHDAMYWYRQDPGQGLRLIYYSQIVNDFQKGDIAEGYSVSREKKESFPLTVTSAQKNPTAFYLCASTQPPAGTDTQYFGPGTRLTVL.

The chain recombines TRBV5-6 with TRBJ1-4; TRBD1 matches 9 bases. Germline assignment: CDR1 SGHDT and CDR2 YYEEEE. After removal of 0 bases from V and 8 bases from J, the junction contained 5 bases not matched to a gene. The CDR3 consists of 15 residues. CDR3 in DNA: TGTGCCAGCAGCTTGGTCGGGACAGGGTCGGAAAAACTGTTTTTT. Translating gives CASSLVGTGSEKLFF.

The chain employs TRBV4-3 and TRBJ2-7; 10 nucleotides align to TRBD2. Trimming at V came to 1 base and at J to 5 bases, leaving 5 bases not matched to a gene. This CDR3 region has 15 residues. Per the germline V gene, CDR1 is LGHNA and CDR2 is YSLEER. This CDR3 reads CASSQGTSGLDEQYF. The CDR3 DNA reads TGCGCCAGCAGCCAAGGGACTAGCGGTCTCGACGAGCAGTACTTC.

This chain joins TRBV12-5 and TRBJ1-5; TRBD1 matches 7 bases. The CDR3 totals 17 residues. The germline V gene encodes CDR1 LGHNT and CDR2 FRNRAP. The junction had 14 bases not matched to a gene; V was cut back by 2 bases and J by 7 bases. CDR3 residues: CASGLPGRDREIQPQHF. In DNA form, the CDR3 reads TGTGCTAGTGGTTTGCCGGGGCGTGACAGGGAAATCCAGCCCCAGCATTTT.

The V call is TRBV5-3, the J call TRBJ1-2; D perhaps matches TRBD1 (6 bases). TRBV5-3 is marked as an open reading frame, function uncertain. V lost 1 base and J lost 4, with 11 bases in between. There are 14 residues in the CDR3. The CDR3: CARSLSHRAYGYTF. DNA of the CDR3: TGTGCCAGAAGCTTGTCCCACAGGGCCTATGGCTACACCTTC.

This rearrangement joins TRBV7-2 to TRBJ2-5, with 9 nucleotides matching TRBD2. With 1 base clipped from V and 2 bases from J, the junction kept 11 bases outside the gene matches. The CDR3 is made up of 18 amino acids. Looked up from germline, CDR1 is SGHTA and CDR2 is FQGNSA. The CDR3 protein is CASSLGNLGRGGQETQYF. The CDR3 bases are TGTGCCAGCAGCTTAGGGAACCTTGGGCGGGGGGGACAAGAGACCCAGTACTTC. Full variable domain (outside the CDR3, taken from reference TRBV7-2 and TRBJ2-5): GAGVSQSPSNKVTEKGKDVELRCDPISGHTALYWYRQSLGQGLEFLIYFQGNSAPDKSGLPSDRFSAERTGGSVSTLTIQRTQQEDSAVYLCASSLGNLGRGGQETQYFGPGTRLLVL.

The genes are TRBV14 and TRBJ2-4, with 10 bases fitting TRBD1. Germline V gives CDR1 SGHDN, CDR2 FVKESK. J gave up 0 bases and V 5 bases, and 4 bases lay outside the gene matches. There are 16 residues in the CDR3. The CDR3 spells CASSTGTGVAKNIQYF. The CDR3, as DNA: TGTGCCAGCAGCACCGGGACAGGGGTAGCCAAAAACATTCAGTACTTC.

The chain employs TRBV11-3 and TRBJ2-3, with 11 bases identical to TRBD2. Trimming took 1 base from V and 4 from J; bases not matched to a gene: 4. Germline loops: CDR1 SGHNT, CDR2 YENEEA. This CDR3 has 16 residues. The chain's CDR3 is CASSLVAGGTADTQYF. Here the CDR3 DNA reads TGTGCCAGCAGCTTAGTAGCGGGGGGGACGGCAGATACGCAGTATTTT. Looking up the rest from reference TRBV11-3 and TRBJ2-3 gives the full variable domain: EAGVVQSPRYKIIEKKQPVAFWCNPISGHNTLYWYLQNLGQGPELLIRYENEEAVDDSQLPKDRFSAERLKGVDSTLKIQPAELGDSAVYLCASSLVAGGTADTQYFGPGTRLTVL.

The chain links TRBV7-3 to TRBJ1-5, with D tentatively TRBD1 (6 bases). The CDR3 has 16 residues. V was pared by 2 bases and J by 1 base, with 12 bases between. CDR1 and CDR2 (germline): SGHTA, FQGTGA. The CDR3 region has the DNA TGTGCCAGCAGCTTACAAGGGACAACCAGCAATCAGCCCCAGCATTTT. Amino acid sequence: CASSLQGTTSNQPQHF.